This T cell receptor (beta chain) is from a study of blood T cell repertoires in COVID-19 (dated by TCRdb to between 2020 and 2021). Some background on the complete study: Collaborator samples came from the United States, Italy and Spain and covered acute and convalescent phases of COVID-19. The prospective study material was composed of cDNA or gDNA derived from T cells, B-cell-depleted T cells, or PBMCs. The dataset comprised deeply sampled blood TCRbeta repertoires from subjects exposed to, actively infected with, or recovered from COVID-19. A freely available public database, intended as a resource for researchers studying the immune response to SARS-CoV-2, is where the repertoires were released. Samples were obtained from the ongoing ImmuneRACE study (first 160 participants) and from about 1,300 subjects provided by 6 global collaborators. Nearly every sample came with metadata listing a de-identified subject ID, COVID-19 status, age in years and sex. Where available, HLA class I and class II types were taken from metadata supplied by the sample provider and were not determined by assay-based typing. Results and caveats for the whole study, not just this receptor: How much clinical and demographic metadata was included differed by source and by participant, and the metadata was provided uncurated.

TCRbeta CDR3 regions were amplified from genomic DNA by means of the immunoSEQ Assay, a bias-controlled multiplex PCR. The original methods were these. Within the assay, amplification of reference gene primers was used to estimate how many nucleated cells each sample contained. To quantify the absolute abundance of each unique TCRbeta CDR3 rearrangement, sequence reads were collapsed and filtered. For each sample, productive Simpson clonality was calculated by taking the square root of Simpson's diversity index across productive rearrangements. Not all clones reach the TCRdb copy of this immuneACCESS table, which keeps in-frame sequences only. Checked studies attribute under half of the gap to unresolved V genes and leave the rest unexplained. V, J and clone size derive from that table, while D and trimming were established from the DNA sequence. Across this sample there are 91,000 or so clones, with more than 75% seen only once. 15% of the sample comes from the top ten.

Whole blood was collected in K2EDTA tubes by collaborating institutions according to the institutions' own protocols. For TCRbeta analysis, collaborator samples were shipped as frozen whole blood, as isolated PBMCs, or as DNA extracted from either sample type. A remark on this clone: This clone's antigen is unknown. Within one base of it there is no much larger clone, and no base qualities were kept.

In the germline V gene, CDR1 corresponds to SGHRS and CDR2 to YFSETQ. V sheds 3 bases and J sheds 5 bases, leaving 12 bases between their ends. The CDR3, cysteine through phenylalanine, is 14 amino acids long. Solely the CDR3 DNA is kept, with 42 bases framed from the first base. The rearrangement combines TRBV5-1 with TRBJ2-1; perhaps TRBD1 is the D gene, with 6 bases matching. The sequencing input was peripheral blood. This TCR was recovered from a human donor in a cohort sampled during active COVID-19. The sequence in DNA is TGCGCCAGCAGCTGGAAGGGGGTTGACAATGAGCAGTTCTTC. This translates into CASSWKGVDNEQFF.